This is a list of T cell receptor beta chains from one sample in a study of T cells in Graves' hyperthyroidism and ophthalmopathy. TCRdb independently ran MiXCR on the multiplex PCR reads; one entry per CDR3 protein. The table has approximately 590,000 distinct CDR3 sequences, 35% to 55% seen once; the top ten hold about 7.9%. Material: peripheral blood or thyroid tissue (not recorded which). These receptor sequences come from a woman aged 18-35 years with Graves' hyperthyroidism. Both conserved end residues are trimmed from each CDR3.

V gene: TRBV6-5; CDR3 protein: ASSYARTLNTEAF
V gene: TRBV29-1; CDR3 protein: SVEGGQGVEQY
V gene: TRBV5-4; CDR3 protein: ASSFDRSGAF
V gene: TRBV19; CDR3 protein: ASRDGNNSPLH
V gene: TRBV5-1; CDR3 protein: ASSTSSGKETQY
V gene: TRBV24-1; CDR3 protein: ATSDFNQETQY
V gene: TRBV29-1; CDR3 protein: SVSDSTTDTQY
V gene: TRBV5-1; CDR3 protein: ASRAQYGYT
V gene: TRBV7-9; CDR3 protein: ASSPPGLAFRGGETQY
V gene: TRBV12-3/TRBV12-4; CDR3 protein: ASSLWRDRNTEAF
V gene: TRBV7-3; CDR3 protein: ASSLNSLKHHDNYGYT
V gene: TRBV2; CDR3 protein: ASSASLAETQY
V gene: TRBV10-3; CDR3 protein: AISESRAVETQY
V gene: TRBV29-1; CDR3 protein: SVAPGRTYEQY
V gene: TRBV7-9; CDR3 protein: ASSSGTPYEEQY
V gene: TRBV2; CDR3 protein: ASRDRGEWQY
V gene: TRBV2; CDR3 protein: ASSNRQERNTEAF
V gene: TRBV24-1; CDR3 protein: ATSEVGTGAREKLF
V gene: TRBV7-9; CDR3 protein: ASTPKTGSEQY
V gene: TRBV29-1; CDR3 protein: SVERTGILTDTQY
V gene: TRBV7-9; CDR3 protein: ASSLAIGEPQH
V gene: TRBV25-1; CDR3 protein: ASRAGQGSSGANVLT
V gene: TRBV7-9; CDR3 protein: ASSSRDGGYT
V gene: TRBV7-9; CDR3 protein: ASSSHRGSTEAF
V gene: TRBV25-1; CDR3 protein: ASTIDRRNTEAF
V gene: TRBV5-1; CDR3 protein: ASSKDGYEQY
V gene: TRBV7-6; CDR3 protein: ASSPGHYSYT
V gene: TRBV6-5; CDR3 protein: ASKQGGTEAF
V gene: TRBV24-1; CDR3 protein: ATSDAGQITGELF
V gene: TRBV10-3; CDR3 protein: AISEWLAGALIPYEQY
V gene: TRBV5-1; CDR3 protein: ASSSTEMNTEAF
V gene: TRBV7-3; CDR3 protein: ACSLAGGRGYEQY
V gene: TRBV29-1; CDR3 protein: SVDGGAVNQPQY
V gene: TRBV11-3; CDR3 protein: ASSLGPRDTQY
V gene: TRBV7-3; CDR3 protein: ASSQGRGGPEAF
V gene: TRBV7-9; CDR3 protein: ATSPEWATNEKLF
V gene: TRBV15; CDR3 protein: ATSSPLGGARPGTGELF
V gene: TRBV2; CDR3 protein: ASSLSGLEKLF
V gene: TRBV29-1; CDR3 protein: SVDGREDPYEQY
V gene: TRBV7-9; CDR3 protein: ASSLGTGPGEKLF
V gene: TRBV24-1; CDR3 protein: ASSYQRHNSGANVLT
V gene: TRBV7-9; CDR3 protein: ASSLADGVNTEAF
V gene: TRBV2; CDR3 protein: ASSDRERPYEQY
V gene: TRBV7-9; CDR3 protein: ASRVREGLDSPLH
V gene: TRBV11-2; CDR3 protein: ASSYGIGGATYEQY
V gene: TRBV29-1; CDR3 protein: SVAGGGNTIY
V gene: TRBV7-3; CDR3 protein: ASSPRRGARDTEAF
V gene: TRBV2; CDR3 protein: ASDQGFPLH
V gene: TRBV7-2; CDR3 protein: ASSQAGTSGRDNTGELF
V gene: TRBV7-2; CDR3 protein: ASSLRGERTGELF
V gene: TRBV10-1; CDR3 protein: ASRRTSSYEQY
V gene: TRBV7-3; CDR3 protein: ASSVLSLAADEQF